This TCR beta chain was sequenced in a study of T cells in Graves' hyperthyroidism and ophthalmopathy. Sampled blood dates from first hyperthyroidism diagnosis, and it precedes any ophthalmopathy symptoms. RNA transcripts served as the template for amplifying TCR beta CDR3 regions. An initial round of RT-PCR targeting the TCR CDR3 relied on the HTBI primer set. TCRdb redid the calling of the multiplex PCR reads with MiXCR, one entry per CDR3 protein. This sample has fewer than 450,000 distinct CDR3 sequences, with approximately 17% found just once. Trimming removed 4 bases from V and 6 bases from J, with 19 bases in between. The CDR3 covers 15 residues. Looked up from germline, CDR1 is DFQATT and CDR2 is SNEGSKA (reference sequence).

The V call is TRBV20-1, the J call TRBJ2-1; tentative D call: TRBD1 (6 bases). This TCR came from a woman younger than 45 with Graves' hyperthyroidism that later progressed to Graves' ophthalmopathy. The specimen sequenced was blood. The chain's CDR3 is CSAKNRANPLNEQFF. The DNA for the CDR3 is TGCAGTGCTAAGAACAGGGCTAACCCACTCAATGAGCAGTTCTTC.